This T cell receptor (beta chain) was documented in a study of T cells expressing NK-cell markers. One entry per CDR3 protein, without DNA, is what TCRdb gives after re-calling the 5' RACE reads. The sample totals roughly 390,000 distinct CDR3 sequences; its top ten clones hold roughly 10%. Germline V lookup: CDR1 SNHLY, CDR2 FYNNEI. The CDR3 runs 16 residues. The clonotype was recovered from a woman aged 50 to 60 in good health. The J gene is TRBJ2-5, the V gene TRBV2; as DNA is missing, the TRBD1 call by TCRdb cannot be tested. Sequencing was performed on blood T cells: a sorted CD56 or NKG2C T cell subset, CD4+ or CD8+ T cells, or bulk PBMC T cells (not recorded which). The CDR3 loop reads CASSPSYSYRGETQYF.